The clone carrying this TCR beta chain occurred a few times. Its antigen is not identified. The CDR3 covers 10 residues. The germline gives CDR1 DFQATT, CDR2 SNEGSKA (reference sequence). The germline V and J ends were trimmed by 8 bases and 6 bases, with 10 bases remaining between them. The test was conducted at deep level. Using immunoSEQ multiplex PCR, the repertoire was profiled, and TCRdb retains in-frame clones only, with some absent. The sample records over a million clones, about three quarters being singletons. The data are from a study of shared clonotypes between healthy human individuals. Study details: Used for every donor were three CD4 naive, three CD4 memory, two CD8 naive and one CD8 memory plate.

Notes on the study in general: Generally, naive subsets (rather than memory subsets) showed larger estimated richness. Among non-shared clonotypes, generation probabilities were lower than among those shared by all four donors.

The chain joins TRBV20-1 to TRBJ1-1; the D gene is possibly TRBD1 (5 bases). The clonotype comes from a man between 18 and 29 years old in good health. Specimen: memory CD4+ T cells sorted from blood. Noted subset: CD45RA-negative fraction. CDR3 protein: CSLGGAEAFF. The CDR3 DNA is TGCAGTCTCGGGGGGGCTGAAGCTTTCTTT.